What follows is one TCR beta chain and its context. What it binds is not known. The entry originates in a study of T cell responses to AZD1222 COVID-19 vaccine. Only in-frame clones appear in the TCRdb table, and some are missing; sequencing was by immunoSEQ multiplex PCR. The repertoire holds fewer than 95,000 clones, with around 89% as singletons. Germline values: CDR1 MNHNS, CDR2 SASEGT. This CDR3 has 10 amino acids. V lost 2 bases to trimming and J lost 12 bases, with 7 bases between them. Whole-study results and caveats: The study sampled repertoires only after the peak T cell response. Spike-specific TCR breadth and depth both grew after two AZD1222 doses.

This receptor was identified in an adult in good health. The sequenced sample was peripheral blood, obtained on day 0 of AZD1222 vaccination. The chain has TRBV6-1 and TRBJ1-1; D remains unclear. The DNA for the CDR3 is TGTGCCAGCAGTGAATTGACAACTTTCTTT. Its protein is CASSELTTFF.